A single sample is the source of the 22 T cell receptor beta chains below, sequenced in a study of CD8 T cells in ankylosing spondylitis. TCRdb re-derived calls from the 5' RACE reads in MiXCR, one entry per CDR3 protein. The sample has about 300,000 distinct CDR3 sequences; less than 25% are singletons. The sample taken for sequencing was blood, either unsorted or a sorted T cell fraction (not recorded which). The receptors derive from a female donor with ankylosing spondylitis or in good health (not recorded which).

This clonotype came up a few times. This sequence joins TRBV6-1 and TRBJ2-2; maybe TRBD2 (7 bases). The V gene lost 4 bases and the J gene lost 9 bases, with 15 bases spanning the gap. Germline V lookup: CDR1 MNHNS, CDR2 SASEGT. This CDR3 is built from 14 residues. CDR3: CASSGRGRGRELFF. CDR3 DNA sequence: TGTGCCAGCAGTGGGAGGGGGAGGGGCCGGGAGCTGTTTTTT.

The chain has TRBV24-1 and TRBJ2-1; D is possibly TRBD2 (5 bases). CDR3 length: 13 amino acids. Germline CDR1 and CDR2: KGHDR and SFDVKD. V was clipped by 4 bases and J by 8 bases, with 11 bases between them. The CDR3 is CATSDPPSYEQFF. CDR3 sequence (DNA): TGTGCCACCAGTGACCCCCCTAGCTATGAGCAGTTCTTC.

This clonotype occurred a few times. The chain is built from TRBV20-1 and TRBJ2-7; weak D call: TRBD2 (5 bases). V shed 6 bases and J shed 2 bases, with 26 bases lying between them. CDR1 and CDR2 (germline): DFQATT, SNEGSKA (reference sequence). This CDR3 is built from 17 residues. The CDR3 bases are TGCAGTGCCCCAACCCCTCCGGGAACGCAGGTCACCTACGAGCAGTACTTC. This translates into CSAPTPPGTQVTYEQYF.

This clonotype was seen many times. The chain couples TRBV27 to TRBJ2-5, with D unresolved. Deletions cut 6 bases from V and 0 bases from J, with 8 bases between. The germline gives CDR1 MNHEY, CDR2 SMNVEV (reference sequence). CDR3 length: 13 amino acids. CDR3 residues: CASSRKDQETQYF. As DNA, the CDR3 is TGTGCCAGCAGCCGCAAGGACCAAGAGACCCAGTACTTC.

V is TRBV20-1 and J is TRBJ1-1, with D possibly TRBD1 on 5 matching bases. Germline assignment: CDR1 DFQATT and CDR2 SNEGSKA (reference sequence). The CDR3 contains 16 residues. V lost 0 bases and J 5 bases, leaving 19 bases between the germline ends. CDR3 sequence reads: CSARDPRTAEGTEAFF. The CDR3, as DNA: TGCAGTGCTAGAGATCCTCGGACCGCCGAGGGGACTGAAGCTTTCTTT.

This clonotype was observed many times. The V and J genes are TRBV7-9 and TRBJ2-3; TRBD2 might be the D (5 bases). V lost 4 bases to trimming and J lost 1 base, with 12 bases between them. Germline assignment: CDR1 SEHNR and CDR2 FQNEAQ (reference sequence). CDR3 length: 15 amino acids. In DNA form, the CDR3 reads TGTGCCAGCAGCTGGCGGGCCTCAGGCACAGATACGCAGTATTTT. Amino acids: CASSWRASGTDTQYF.

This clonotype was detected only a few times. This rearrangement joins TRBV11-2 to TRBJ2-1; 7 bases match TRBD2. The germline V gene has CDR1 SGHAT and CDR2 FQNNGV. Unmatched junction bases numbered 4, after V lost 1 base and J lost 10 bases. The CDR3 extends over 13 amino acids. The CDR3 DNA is TGTGCCAGCAGCTTAGCTGAACTAGCGGAGCAGTTCTTC. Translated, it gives CASSLAELAEQFF. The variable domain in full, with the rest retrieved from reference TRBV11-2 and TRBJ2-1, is EAGVAQSPRYKIIEKRQSVAFWCNPISGHATLYWYQQILGQGPKLLIQFQNNGVVDDSQLPKDRFSAERLKGVDSTLKIQPAKLEDSAVYLCASSLAELAEQFFGPGTRLTVL.

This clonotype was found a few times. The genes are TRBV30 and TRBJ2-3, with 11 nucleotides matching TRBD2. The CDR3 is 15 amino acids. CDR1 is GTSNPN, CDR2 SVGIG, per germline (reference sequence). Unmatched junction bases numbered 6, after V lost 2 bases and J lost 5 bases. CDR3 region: CAWSFIAGGKDTQYF. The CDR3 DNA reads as TGTGCCTGGAGTTTCATAGCGGGAGGGAAAGATACGCAGTATTTT.

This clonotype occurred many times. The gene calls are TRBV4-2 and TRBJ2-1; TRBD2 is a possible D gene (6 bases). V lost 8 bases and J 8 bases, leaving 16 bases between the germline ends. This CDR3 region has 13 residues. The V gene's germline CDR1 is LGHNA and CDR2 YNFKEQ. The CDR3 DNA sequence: TGTGCCAGCCGTCGGAGGGACGGGGATGAGCAGTTCTTC. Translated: CASRRRDGDEQFF.

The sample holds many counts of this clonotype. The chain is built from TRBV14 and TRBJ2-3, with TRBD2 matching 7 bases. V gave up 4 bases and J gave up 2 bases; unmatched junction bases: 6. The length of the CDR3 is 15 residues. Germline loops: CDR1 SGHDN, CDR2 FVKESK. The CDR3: CASSRRLAFTDTQYF. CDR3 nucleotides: TGTGCCAGCAGCCGACGACTAGCCTTCACAGATACGCAGTATTTT.

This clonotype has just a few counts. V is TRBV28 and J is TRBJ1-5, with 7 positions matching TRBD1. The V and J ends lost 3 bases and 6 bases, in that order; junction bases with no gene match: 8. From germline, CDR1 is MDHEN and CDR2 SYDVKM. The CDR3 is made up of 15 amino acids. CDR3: CASSFSDRDGQPQHF. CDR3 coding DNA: TGTGCCAGCAGTTTCAGTGACAGGGACGGTCAGCCCCAGCATTTT.

The CDR3 loop is CAWRRLAGLNEQFF. CDR3 bases: TGTGCCTGGAGAAGACTAGCGGGACTCAATGAGCAGTTCTTC. The chain has TRBV30 and TRBJ2-1; 11 bases agree with TRBD2. Germline V gene sequence: CDR1 GTSNPN, CDR2 SVGIG (reference sequence). The CDR3 spans 14 residues. V was clipped by 3 bases and J by 6 bases; unmatched bases: 4.

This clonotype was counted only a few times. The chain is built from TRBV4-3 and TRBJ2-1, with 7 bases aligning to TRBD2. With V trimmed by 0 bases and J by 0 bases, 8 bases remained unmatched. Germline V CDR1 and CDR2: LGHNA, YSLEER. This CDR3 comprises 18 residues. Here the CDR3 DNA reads TGCGCCAGCAGCCAAGATCGGGTTAGCGGGCTCTCCTACAATGAGCAGTTCTTC. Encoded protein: CASSQDRVSGLSYNEQFF.

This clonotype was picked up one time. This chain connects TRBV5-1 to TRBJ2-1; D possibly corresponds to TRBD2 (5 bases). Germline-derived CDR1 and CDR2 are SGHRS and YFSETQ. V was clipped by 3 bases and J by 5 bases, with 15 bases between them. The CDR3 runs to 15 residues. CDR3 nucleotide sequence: TGCGCCAGCAGCTCTAAATCCGGGATAAACAATGAGCAGTTCTTC. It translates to CASSSKSGINNEQFF.

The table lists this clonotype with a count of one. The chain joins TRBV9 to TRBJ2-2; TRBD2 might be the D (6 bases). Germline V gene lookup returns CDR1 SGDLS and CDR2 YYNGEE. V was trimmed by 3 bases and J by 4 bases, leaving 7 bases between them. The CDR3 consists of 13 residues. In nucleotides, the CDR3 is TGTGCCAGCAGCGGCGGGGTCACCGGGGAGCTGTTTTTT. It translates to CASSGGVTGELFF. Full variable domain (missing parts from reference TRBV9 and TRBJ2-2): DSGVTQTPKHLITATGQRVTLRCSPRSGDLSVYWYQQSLDQGLQFLIQYYNGEERAKGNILERFSAQQFPDLHSELNLSSLELGDSALYFCASSGGVTGELFFGEGSRLTVL.

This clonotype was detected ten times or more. In nucleotides, the CDR3 is TGCAGTGCCCAAGGGAGGGCCCTCGTTCAGCCCCAGCATTTT. It translates to CSAQGRALVQPQHF. The rearrangement joins TRBV20-1 to TRBJ1-5; D is unclear. V dropped 6 bases and J dropped 6 bases, with 18 bases sitting between them. The CDR3 is 14 residues long. CDR1 and CDR2 from the germline V gene are DFQATT and SNEGSKA (reference sequence).

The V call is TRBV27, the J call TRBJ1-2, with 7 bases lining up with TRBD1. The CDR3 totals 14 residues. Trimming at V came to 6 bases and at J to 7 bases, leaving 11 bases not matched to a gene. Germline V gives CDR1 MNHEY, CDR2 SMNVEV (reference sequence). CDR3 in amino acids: CASRHVSDRSGYTF. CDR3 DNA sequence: TGTGCCAGCAGACACGTATCGGACAGGAGTGGCTACACCTTC.

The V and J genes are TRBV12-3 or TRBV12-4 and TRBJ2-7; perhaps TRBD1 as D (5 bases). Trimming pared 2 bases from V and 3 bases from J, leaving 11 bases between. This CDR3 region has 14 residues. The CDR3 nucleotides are TGTGCCAGCAGTTTAAGGGGCAGCTACTACGAGCAGTACTTC. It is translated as CASSLRGSYYEQYF.

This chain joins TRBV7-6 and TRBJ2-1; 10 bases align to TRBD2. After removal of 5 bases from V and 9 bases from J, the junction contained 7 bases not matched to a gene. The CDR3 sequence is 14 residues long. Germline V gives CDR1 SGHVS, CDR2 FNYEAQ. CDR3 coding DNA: TGTGCCAGCAGCAAAAGCGGGAGGGCCAGTGAGCAGTTCTTC. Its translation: CASSKSGRASEQFF. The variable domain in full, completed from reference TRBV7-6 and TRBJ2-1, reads GAGVSQSPRYKVTKRGQDVALRCDPISGHVSLYWYRQALGQGPEFLTYFNYEAQQDKSGLPNDRFSAERPEGSISTLTIQRTEQRDSAMYRCASSKSGRASEQFFGPGTRLTVL.

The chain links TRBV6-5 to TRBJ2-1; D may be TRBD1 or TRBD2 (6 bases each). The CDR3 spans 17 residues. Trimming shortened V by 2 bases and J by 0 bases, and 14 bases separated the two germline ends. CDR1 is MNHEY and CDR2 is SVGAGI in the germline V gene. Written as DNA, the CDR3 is TGTGCCAGCAGTTACGCCCCGGGGGCCAGCTCCTACAATGAGCAGTTCTTC. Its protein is CASSYAPGASSYNEQFF.

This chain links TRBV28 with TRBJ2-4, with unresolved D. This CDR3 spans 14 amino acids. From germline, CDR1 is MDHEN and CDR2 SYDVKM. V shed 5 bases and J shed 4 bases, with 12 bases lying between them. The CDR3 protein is CASSPTRFKNIQYF. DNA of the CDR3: TGTGCCAGCAGTCCTACAAGGTTTAAAAACATTCAGTACTTC.

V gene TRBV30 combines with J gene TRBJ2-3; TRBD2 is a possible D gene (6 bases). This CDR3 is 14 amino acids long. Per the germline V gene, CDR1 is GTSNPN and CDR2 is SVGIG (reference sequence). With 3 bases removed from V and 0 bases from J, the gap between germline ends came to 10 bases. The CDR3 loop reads CAWRLGLSTDTQYF. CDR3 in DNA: TGTGCCTGGAGACTGGGACTGAGCACAGATACGCAGTATTTT.